One and the same sample provided the 21 T cell receptor beta chains below, sequenced in a study of T-cell memory formation after mild COVID-19. TCRdb redid the calling of the 5' RACE reads with MiXCR, one entry per CDR3 protein. The sample lists about 270,000 distinct CDR3 sequences, over 15% seen once, with 22% in the top ten. Material: PBMCs or a T cell subset sorted from them (not recorded which). The source is a man aged 18 to 30 who had mild COVID-19 (a few samples of this study predate the infection). Cell type and time point are not known.

This clonotype was detected many times. This rearrangement joins TRBV5-1 to TRBJ2-3; D unclear. The length of the CDR3 is 13 residues. V shed 3 bases and J shed 4 bases, with 9 bases lying between them. The germline gives CDR1 SGHRS, CDR2 YFSETQ. CDR3 loop: CASSSPGPDTQYF. The CDR3 DNA is TGCGCCAGCAGCTCCCCTGGGCCAGATACGCAGTATTTT.

This chain uses TRBV7-9 with TRBJ1-1; D uncertain. This CDR3 comprises 15 residues. V was pared by 5 bases and J by 0 bases, with 13 bases between. CDR1 is SEHNR, CDR2 FQNEAQ, per germline (reference sequence). The CDR3 sequence: CASSLRSSLNTEAFF. CDR3 sequence (DNA): TGTGCCAGCAGCCTAAGGTCCAGTCTGAACACTGAAGCTTTCTTT.

This rearrangement joins TRBV29-1 to TRBJ2-5; D is unresolved. There are 14 residues in the CDR3. Trimming removed 3 bases at V and 2 bases at J, with 13 bases between. Germline V gives CDR1 SQVTM, CDR2 ANQGSEA. CDR3 in amino acids: CSVESIIQQETQYF. For the CDR3, the DNA is TGCAGCGTTGAGTCTATCATCCAGCAAGAGACCCAGTACTTC. The full variable domain, completed using reference TRBV29-1 and TRBJ2-5, is SAVISQKPSRDICQRGTSLTIQCQVDSQVTMMFWYRQQPGQSLTLIATANQGSEATYESGFVIDKFPISRPNLTFSTLTVSNMSPEDSSIYLCSVESIIQQETQYFGPGTRLLVL.

This rearrangement joins TRBV4-1 to TRBJ1-1; possible D gene TRBD1, 5 bases. The germline CDR1 and CDR2 sequences are MGHRA and YSYEKL. CDR3 length equals 13 residues. Trimming cost V 7 bases and J 2 bases, with 11 bases left between them. The CDR3 DNA reads TGCGCCAGCACCTCAGGGATCAACACTGAAGCTTTCTTT. Translating gives CASTSGINTEAFF.

The genes are TRBV7-2 and TRBJ2-1; unclear D gene. Trimming took off 2 bases at V and 9 bases at J, with 8 bases between the two ends. Germline V CDR1 and CDR2: SGHTA, FQGNSA. CDR3 size: 12 residues. For the CDR3, the DNA is TGTGCCAGCAGCTTAATACTGGCTGAGCAGTTCTTC. Amino acid sequence: CASSLILAEQFF. The full variable domain, rest sourced from reference TRBV7-2 and TRBJ2-1, is GAGVSQSPSNKVTEKGKDVELRCDPISGHTALYWYRQSLGQGLEFLIYFQGNSAPDKSGLPSDRFSAERTGGSVSTLTIQRTQQEDSAVYLCASSLILAEQFFGPGTRLTVL.

This clonotype occurred a few times. The chain combines TRBV6-6 with TRBJ2-7; D may be TRBD1 (7 bases). The germline V gene encodes CDR1 MNHNY and CDR2 SVGAGI (reference sequence). The CDR3 is made up of 12 amino acids. Trimming took off 8 bases at V and 3 bases at J, with 11 bases between the two ends. CDR3 in DNA: TGTGCCAGCGCGGGACAGAGCTACGAGCAGTACGTC. This codes for CASAGQSYEQYV.

The chain joins TRBV18 to TRBJ2-7; the D gene is possibly TRBD1 (5 bases). With 5 bases removed from V and 6 bases from J, the gap between germline ends came to 11 bases. The V gene's germline CDR1 is KGHSH and CDR2 LQKENI. The CDR3 consists of 12 residues. CDR3 in amino acids: CASSSQGGEQYV. CDR3 nucleotides: TGTGCCAGCTCATCCCAGGGTGGCGAGCAGTACGTC.

This clonotype was detected many times. The chain has TRBV7-8 and TRBJ2-3; TRBD2 aligns across 7 bases. CDR1 and CDR2 from the germline V gene are SGHVS and FQNEAQ. Trimming cost V 11 bases and J 10 bases; bases outside gene matches: 9. The CDR3 is 11 amino acids. CDR3 in amino acids: CASPGGGAQYF. The CDR3 coding sequence is TGTGCCTCTCCGGGGGGAGGAGCGCAGTATTTT.

Only a few counts were recorded for this clonotype. The V call is TRBV7-9, the J call TRBJ2-1, with D maybe TRBD1 (5 bases). CDR3 length equals 14 residues. Trimming stripped 6 bases from V and 6 bases from J, with 15 bases between. CDR1 and CDR2 from the germline V gene are SEHNR and FQNEAQ (reference sequence). The CDR3 sequence is CASRRRTRANEQFF. The CDR3 DNA is TGTGCCAGCAGACGACGGACCAGGGCCAATGAGCAGTTCTTC.

In its sample, this clonotype was seen a few times. The chain uses TRBV5-6 and TRBJ1-2; tentatively, D is TRBD1 (6 bases). The germline CDR1 and CDR2 sequences are SGHDT and YYEEEE. V lost 1 base and J lost 2, with 9 bases in between. This CDR3 is 14 amino acids long. CDR3 loop: CASSLPGANYGYTF. The CDR3 region has the DNA TGTGCCAGCAGCTTGCCAGGGGCCAACTATGGCTACACCTTC.

This clonotype was seen a few times. The chain links TRBV7-2 to TRBJ2-3, with 11 bases that match TRBD2. This CDR3 has 18 amino acids. V was clipped by 2 bases and J by 5 bases; unmatched bases: 12. Looked up from germline, CDR1 is SGHTA and CDR2 is FQGNSA. CDR3 residues: CASSLFTPTSGVEDTQYF. As DNA, the CDR3 is TGTGCCAGCAGCTTATTTACCCCGACTAGCGGGGTAGAAGATACGCAGTATTTT.

Only one count was recorded for this clonotype. This chain joins TRBV4-1 and TRBJ2-1; D not certain. Per germline, CDR1 MGHRA and CDR2 YSYEKL. The V end lost 4 bases, the J end lost 0 bases, and 13 bases lay between the germline ends. The CDR3 sequence is 16 residues long. The CDR3 bases are TGCGCCAGCAGCCCCCCATCTGGCGTCTCCTACAATGAGCAGTTCTTC. Its protein is CASSPPSGVSYNEQFF.

The chain combines TRBV28 with TRBJ1-1; D remains ambiguous. The CDR3 totals 11 residues. Between the trimmed V and J ends, which lost 7 bases and 8 bases, there was a span of 11 bases. The germline CDR1 and CDR2 sequences are MDHEN and SYDVKM. In DNA form, the CDR3 reads TGTGCCAGCATTATTCGGACGGAAGCTTTCTTT. This translates into CASIIRTEAFF.

The rearrangement links TRBV20-1 to TRBJ1-6, with D unclear. Germline V gene sequence: CDR1 DFQATT, CDR2 SNEGSKA (reference sequence). This CDR3 is built from 13 residues. The germline V and J ends were trimmed by 3 bases and 6 bases, with 9 bases remaining between them. CDR3 DNA: TGCAGTGCTAGCGTGTCGGCTAATTCACCCCTCCACTTT. Translation: CSASVSANSPLHF.

This clonotype was observed a handful of times. The chain joins TRBV7-9 to TRBJ1-2; unclear D gene. The germline CDR1 and CDR2 sequences are SEHNR and FQNEAQ (reference sequence). V was pared by 3 bases and J by 4 bases, with 12 bases between. The CDR3 length is 14 residues. CDR3 DNA: TGTGCCAGCAGCTTGGGAATCTCCCTCTATGGCTACACCTTC. Amino acids: CASSLGISLYGYTF. Based on the CDR3 plus reference TRBV7-9 and TRBJ1-2, the full variable domain is DTGVSQNPRHKITKRGQNVTFRCDPISEHNRLYWYRQTLGQGPEFLTYFQNEAQLEKSRLLSDRFSAERPKGSFSTLEIQRTEQGDSAMYLCASSLGISLYGYTFGSGTRLTVV.

The rearrangement links TRBV25-1 to TRBJ2-1; no clear D gene. The CDR3 runs 12 residues. V lost 4 bases and J lost 5, with 6 bases in between. Per the germline V gene, CDR1 is MGHDK and CDR2 is SYGVNS. The CDR3 loop reads CASSVAHNEQFF. The CDR3 DNA reads TGTGCCAGCAGTGTTGCGCACAATGAGCAGTTCTTC. The full variable domain, completed using reference TRBV25-1 and TRBJ2-1, is EADIYQTPRYLVIGTGKKITLECSQTMGHDKMYWYQQDPGMELHLIHYSYGVNSTEKGDLSSESTVSRIRTEHFPLTLESARPSHTSQYLCASSVAHNEQFFGPGTRLTVL.

This sequence joins TRBV12-3 or TRBV12-4 and TRBJ1-2; 7 positions agree with TRBD1. The CDR3 is made up of 16 amino acids. The J segment lost 5 bases and the V segment lost 3 bases, leaving 12 bases of the junction unmatched. CDR3 residues: CASSFGSGGNWYGYTF. CDR3 nucleotides: TGTGCCAGCAGTTTCGGATCAGGGGGTAATTGGTATGGCTACACCTTC.

This clonotype was found a few times. V gene TRBV7-9 combines with J gene TRBJ1-5, with no clear D. Trimming removed 4 bases from V and 4 bases from J, with 11 bases in between. The CDR3 contains 14 residues. Per germline, CDR1 SEHNR and CDR2 FQNEAQ (reference sequence). DNA for the CDR3: TGTGCCAGCAGCTCCCTCGACGGGAATCAGCCCCAGCATTTT. It encodes CASSSLDGNQPQHF.

This chain joins TRBV5-4 and TRBJ2-2, with D perhaps matching TRBD1 (5 bases). V lost 5 bases to trimming and J lost 4 bases, with 9 bases between them. The CDR3 spans 13 residues. The germline V gene has CDR1 SGHNT and CDR2 YYREEE (reference sequence). This CDR3 is CASRQEGTGELFF. The CDR3 coding sequence is TGTGCCAGCAGACAGGAAGGCACCGGGGAGCTGTTTTTT.

The J gene is TRBJ2-7, the V gene TRBV6-5, with 11 bases identical to TRBD2. The CDR3 loop spans 16 amino acids. With V trimmed by 0 bases and J by 2 bases, 3 bases remained unmatched. The germline V gene has CDR1 MNHEY and CDR2 SVGAGI. The DNA of the CDR3 is TGTGCCAGCAGTTACTCGACTAGCGGGGAGACCTACGAGCAGTACTTC. Encoded protein: CASSYSTSGETYEQYF.

This clonotype was found a few times. The J gene is TRBJ2-3, the V gene TRBV4-3, with D uncertain. The CDR3 runs 13 residues. V gave up 0 bases and J gave up 4 bases, with 5 bases separating them. Per germline, CDR1 LGHNA and CDR2 YSLEER. The CDR3: CASSQDLPDTQYF. CDR3 nucleotide sequence: TGCGCCAGCAGCCAAGATTTGCCAGATACGCAGTATTTT.